A selection of T cell receptor beta chains follows, all from one sample in a study of cytomegalovirus exposure and HLA in healthy donors. TCRdb keeps only in-frame clones here, not all; method: immunoSEQ multiplex PCR. The sample gives around 200,000 clones, more than 65% of which show up once; approximately 3.1% is in the top ten. The sample taken for sequencing was PBMCs. These receptors were obtained from a woman in her twenties or thirties in good health and CMV-seropositive. Each CDR3 is given with its conserved first and last residue. The order of the fields is CDR3 DNA, CDR3 protein, clone size, D gene, V gene, J gene. A D gene is named only where the DNA matches it firmly. Rows give clone size only sometimes, using once, few, many, or a class for an expanded clone.

TGTGCCAGCAGCATTTTAGCGGGAGGGCCCACAGATACGCAGTATTTT,CASSILAGGPTDTQYF,.,TRBD2,TRBV7-6,TRBJ2-3
TGTGCCAGTAGTCGTTCCGGGACTAGCGGGAGGGCCGGTGAGCAGTTCTTC,CASSRSGTSGRAGEQFF,.,TRBD2,TRBV19,TRBJ2-1
TGTGCCAGCTCACCACAGGTGTCAAGGGGGCGGGGCACTGAAGCTTTCTTT,CASSPQVSRGRGTEAFF,.,TRBD1,TRBV18,TRBJ1-1
TGCGCCAGCAGCCAAGATAGGGGGACAGGGGGCTCGGAGACCCAGTACTTC,CASSQDRGTGGSETQYF,.,TRBD1,TRBV4-1,TRBJ2-5
TGTGCCAGCCCAAGACTAGCGGGATACAATGAGCAGTTCTTC,CASPRLAGYNEQFF,.,TRBD2,TRBV6-5,TRBJ2-1
TGTGCCAGCTCACCCTTCCGGGACACTGAAGCTTTCTTT,CASSPFRDTEAFF,.,.,TRBV18,TRBJ1-1
TGTGCCAGCAGTTACTCCACCAGGGGCGGCACTGAAGCTTTCTTT,CASSYSTRGGTEAFF,.,.,TRBV6-5,TRBJ1-1
TGTGCCAGCATGGTAGCGGGAGCATGGGGTGAGCAGTTCTTC,CASMVAGAWGEQFF,.,TRBD2,TRBV6-6,TRBJ2-1
TGCGCCAGCAGCTTGGCGTTTGCCGCGGGGGAGCGGGAGACCCAGTACTTC,CASSLAFAAGERETQYF,.,TRBD2,TRBV5-1,TRBJ2-5
TGCGCCAGCAGCCTTGGACAGGGAGCTTACAATGAGCAGTTCTTC,CASSLGQGAYNEQFF,.,TRBD1,TRBV5-1,TRBJ2-1
TGTGCCACCGGGAGGACAGGGGGCGGGCAGCCCCAGCATTTT,CATGRTGGGQPQHF,.,TRBD1,TRBV15,TRBJ1-5
TGTGCCAGCAGCCGCCGGGACAGGAGCTACCGGGAGACCCAGTACTTC,CASSRRDRSYRETQYF,.,TRBD1,TRBV27,TRBJ2-5
TGTGCCAGCAGCCCTCAATCGGGGAGGTACAATGAGCAGTTCTTC,CASSPQSGRYNEQFF,.,.,TRBV5-8,TRBJ2-1
TGTGCCAGCACCCTCGGACAGTCAGATACGCAGTATTTT,CASTLGQSDTQYF,.,.,TRBV2,TRBJ2-3
TGTGCCAGCAGAAGACAGGCGGCGCGGGGGGGAGAAAAACTGTTTTTT,CASRRQAARGGEKLFF,.,.,TRBV2,TRBJ1-4
TGTGCCAGCAGTCCCCCCGAACAGGGGGCTAGTCAGCCCCAGCATTTT,CASSPPEQGASQPQHF,.,TRBD1,TRBV28,TRBJ1-5
TGCGCCAGCAGCCAATATCGAGAGTCTGGAAACACCATATATTTT,CASSQYRESGNTIYF,few,.,TRBV5-1,TRBJ1-3
TGTGCCAGCAGGGCAGGGCTGAACACTGAAGCTTTCTTT,CASRAGLNTEAFF,.,.,TRBV6-4,TRBJ1-1
TGTGCCAGCAGCCCAATAAGAGACAGGAGGAACACTGAAGCTTTCTTT,CASSPIRDRRNTEAFF,.,.,TRBV7-2,TRBJ1-1
TGTGCCAGCAGTTTGGGACTTCTGCTCGGTGAGCAGTTCTTC,CASSLGLLLGEQFF,.,.,TRBV28,TRBJ2-1
TGTGCCAGCAGTGGACTAGCGGGAGGGGGCGAGCAGTTCTTC,CASSGLAGGGEQFF,once,TRBD2,TRBV6-4,TRBJ2-1
TGTGCCAGCAGTTTTCAGAACAATGAGCAGTTCTTC,CASSFQNNEQFF,.,.,TRBV6-4,TRBJ2-1
TGTGCCAGCAGTGAAAGGTTAGCGGGATCTTACGAGCAGTACTTC,CASSERLAGSYEQYF,.,TRBD2,TRBV2,TRBJ2-7
TGTGCCAGCAGTGGAGTTCGAGCGGGAGGGCAAGAGACCCAGTACTTC,CASSGVRAGGQETQYF,.,TRBD2,TRBV2,TRBJ2-5
TGTGCCAGCAGTTTTAGGGGCGGGAGGGGGGCCGAGCAGTACTTC,CASSFRGGRGAEQYF,.,TRBD2,TRBV27,TRBJ2-7
TGTGCCAGCAGTTCCCAGGCCGGTAGGGGTGAGCAGTTCTTC,CASSSQAGRGEQFF,few,.,TRBV27,TRBJ2-1
TGTGCCAGCAGTTTAGCGGAAAGCACAGATACGCAGTATTTT,CASSLAESTDTQYF,.,.,TRBV27,TRBJ2-3
TGTGCCAGTAGCCCCGGGACAGGGGGCTATGGCTACACCTTC,CASSPGTGGYGYTF,once,TRBD1,TRBV19,TRBJ1-2
TGCGCCAGCAGCTTGGGAGACAGGGAGATCTATGGCTACACCTTC,CASSLGDREIYGYTF,few,TRBD1,TRBV5-1,TRBJ1-2
TGTGCCAGCAGCCCGCGACAGTGGGATGAGCAGTACTTC,CASSPRQWDEQYF,few,.,TRBV27,TRBJ2-7
TGCGCCAGCAGCCCGGGACTAGCGTACGAGCAGTACTTC,CASSPGLAYEQYF,few,TRBD2,TRBV5-1,TRBJ2-7
TGCGCCAGCAGCACCTTAGCGGGAAGCACAGATACGCAGTATTTT,CASSTLAGSTDTQYF,.,TRBD2,TRBV5-1,TRBJ2-3
TGTGCCAGCAGCTTAACGACTAGCGGCACAGATACGCAGTATTTT,CASSLTTSGTDTQYF,.,TRBD2,TRBV7-9,TRBJ2-3
TGTGCCAGCAGTGAAGCGGGGACAGGGGTTCTCTACGAGCAGTACTTC,CASSEAGTGVLYEQYF,.,TRBD1,TRBV6-1,TRBJ2-7
TGTGCCAGCAGTTTCTTCCGGGACAGGGGCAATCAGCCCCAGCATTTT,CASSFFRDRGNQPQHF,.,TRBD1,TRBV6-6,TRBJ1-5
TGTGCCAGCGGGCGTGGAAATTACGAGCAGTACTTC,CASGRGNYEQYF,.,.,TRBV27,TRBJ2-7
TGTGCCAGCAGTGACTCGACCACCTGGGGGCGGGAGCTGGAGGAGACCCAGTACTTC,CASSDSTTWGRELEETQYF,.,.,TRBV6-4,TRBJ2-5
TGTGCCAGCATGCGGGGGGGCGGGAGGGCCAATGAGCAGTTCTTC,CASMRGGGRANEQFF,few,TRBD2,TRBV9,TRBJ2-1
TGTGCCAGCAGTTCCGGGGGATACTATGGCTACACCTTC,CASSSGGYYGYTF,.,.,TRBV27,TRBJ1-2
TGTGCCAGCAGGAGCATTCGACAGGGCCAGACCCAGTACTTC,CASRSIRQGQTQYF,.,TRBD1,TRBV27,TRBJ2-5
TGTGCCAGCAAAAGCGGATCCTCCTACGAGCAGTACTTC,CASKSGSSYEQYF,.,.,TRBV2,TRBJ2-7
TGCGCCAGCAGGGGGACTAGCGGGCTGCAAGAGACCCAGTACTTC,CASRGTSGLQETQYF,.,TRBD2,TRBV5-1,TRBJ2-5
TGTGCCAGCAGACCGACAGATACCGAATCTCCGTTC,CASRPTDTESPF,few,.,TRBV6-6,TRBJ2-7
TGTGCCAGCACCCATAGCGGGTCCGTCAATGAGCAGTTCTTC,CASTHSGSVNEQFF,.,TRBD2,TRBV7-9,TRBJ2-1
TGTGCCAGCAGCTTAGGCGGGACAGTATCCCCCTACGAGCAGTACTTC,CASSLGGTVSPYEQYF,.,TRBD1,TRBV13,TRBJ2-7
TGTGCCAGCAGTAACCCTCTGGGGAGCTCCTACGAGCAGTACTTC,CASSNPLGSSYEQYF,.,.,TRBV27,TRBJ2-7
TGTGCCAGCTCACCACCGGGACTGGCGGAGACCCAGTACTTC,CASSPPGLAETQYF,.,.,TRBV18,TRBJ2-5
TGTGCCAGCAGTGAACTAACCCAGGGGGAGCAGTTCTTC,CASSELTQGEQFF,.,.,TRBV2,TRBJ2-1
TGTGCCAGCAGCCCCGGCGGGAACAGGGGGAGGTCTAAAGCTTTCTTT,CASSPGGNRGRSKAFF,once,TRBD1,TRBV28,TRBJ1-1